Each of the 2 T cell receptor beta chains below was sequenced from the same sample in a study of CD8 T cells in ankylosing spondylitis. These receptors have no identified antigens. Study-wide results and caveats: Ankylosing spondylitis blood appeared to be characterized by a TCR beta motif of eight highly homologous variants.

TCRdb reprocessed the 5' RACE reads with MiXCR, giving one entry per CDR3 protein. The repertoire holds about 440,000 distinct CDR3 sequences, with about a sixth as singletons. The sample consisted of blood, either unsorted or a sorted T cell fraction (not recorded which). Receptors originate from a male donor with ankylosing spondylitis.

The chain has TRBV6-1 and TRBJ1-5; 7 bases agree with TRBD1. The V segment lost 3 bases and the J segment 3 bases; nucleotides outside the gene matches: 5. The CDR3 is made up of 15 amino acids. Germline V gene lookup returns CDR1 MNHNS and CDR2 SASEGT. CDR3 nucleotide sequence: TGTGCCAGCAGTGATCGACAGGGATACAATCAGCCCCAGCATTTT. Translating it yields CASSDRQGYNQPQHF.

This chain uses TRBV6-1 with TRBJ2-5; TRBD2 matches 8 bases. Germline V gene lookup returns CDR1 MNHNS and CDR2 SASEGT. This CDR3 contains 13 residues. Trimming took 6 bases from V and 3 from J; bases not matched to a gene: 3. CDR3 in DNA: TGTGCCAGCAGGACACTAGCGGAAGAGACCCAGTACTTC. Translated: CASRTLAEETQYF.